Following are 27 T cell receptor beta chains from one sample sequenced in a study of cytomegalovirus exposure and HLA in healthy donors. Use of 60 Vbeta and 13 Jbeta primers characterized the PCR. The data were produced by immunoSEQ multiplex PCR, yet TCRdb's version contains in-frame clones alone and is incomplete. The sample comprises 200,000 to 250,000 clones, around four fifths of which are singletons, and less than 3% rests with the top ten. The sample was PBMCs. The receptors shown here come from a woman in her sixties or seventies in good health and CMV-seropositive.

The CDR3: CASQLAGVYNEQFF. The CDR3, as DNA: TGTGCCAGCCAACTAGCGGGAGTCTACAATGAGCAGTTCTTC. The chain is built from TRBV6-5 and TRBJ2-1; TRBD2 agrees at 11 bases. V lost 8 bases to trimming and J lost 3 bases; unmatched junction nucleotides: 3. Germline CDR1 and CDR2: MNHEY and SVGAGI. This CDR3 has 14 residues.

This chain joins TRBV18 and TRBJ1-6; D remains unclear. Germline CDR1 KGHSH, CDR2 LQKENI. Trimming shortened V by 2 bases and J by 6 bases, and 8 bases separated the two germline ends. The CDR3 totals 14 residues. The CDR3: CASSPSSLNSPLHF. The CDR3 region has the DNA TGTGCCAGCTCACCATCGTCCCTTAATTCACCCCTCCACTTT.

V is TRBV6-1 and J is TRBJ1-5; weak D call: TRBD1 (5 bases). Germline V gene data show CDR1 as MNHNS and CDR2 as SASEGT. V lost 5 bases, J lost 6 bases, and 11 bases lay in between. The CDR3 spans 13 residues. For the CDR3, the DNA is TGTGCCAGCAGTCAGGGTAAGGGTCAGCCCCAGCATTTT. Translated, it gives CASSQGKGQPQHF.

Notes on this clone: The same CDR3 can be traced to other DNA sequences in this sample. The gene calls are TRBV30 and TRBJ1-2; D is possibly TRBD1 (5 bases). Trimming took 0 bases from V and 7 from J, leaving 12 bases between them. CDR1 is GTSNPN, CDR2 SVGIG, per germline (reference sequence). The CDR3 has 13 amino acids. The CDR3: CAWSVVGGGGYTF. CDR3 DNA: TGTGCCTGGAGTGTTGTCGGGGGTGGTGGCTACACCTTC.

The genes are TRBV4-1 and TRBJ2-3, with unresolved D. The CDR3 runs 14 residues. V was trimmed by 0 bases and J by 2 bases, leaving 6 bases between them. In germline, CDR1 is MGHRA, CDR2 YSYEKL. Here the CDR3 DNA reads TGCGCCAGCAGCCAAGAACAGATCACAGATACGCAGTATTTT. This encodes CASSQEQITDTQYF.

This clone was recorded only once. The chain carries TRBV19 and TRBJ1-6; D not resolved. The V end was cut by 6 bases, the J end by 2 bases, with 11 bases between. The CDR3 runs to 15 residues. Germline V lookup: CDR1 LNHDA, CDR2 SQIVND (reference sequence). CDR3 coding DNA: TGTGCCAGTAGGTATGGGAGCGCCTATAATTCACCCCTCCACTTT. Translating it yields CASRYGSAYNSPLHF.

This clone was counted between two and nine times. V usage is TRBV7-7 and J usage is TRBJ2-5, with D tentatively TRBD1 (6 bases). The germline V gene has CDR1 SSHAT and CDR2 FNYEAQ (reference sequence). The ends were cut back, 0 bases at V and 5 bases at J, with 10 bases in the middle. The CDR3 is 14 amino acids. CDR3 sequence reads: CASSLAARGETQYF. In DNA form, the CDR3 reads TGTGCCAGCAGCTTAGCAGCCAGGGGTGAGACCCAGTACTTC.

J is TRBJ1-2 and V is TRBV28, with 8 bases matching TRBD1. The CDR3 is made up of 13 amino acids. Unmatched junction bases numbered 7, after V lost 6 bases and J lost 7 bases. Germline CDR1 reads MDHEN; CDR2 reads SYDVKM. The DNA for the CDR3 is TGTGCCAGCAGGTACCAGGGGGCTCGTGGCTACACCTTC. This gives the protein CASRYQGARGYTF.

This chain joins TRBV27 and TRBJ2-5, with D tentatively TRBD1 (6 bases). The ends were cut back, 7 bases at V and 4 bases at J, with 19 bases in the middle. The CDR3 is 15 residues long. Germline CDR1 MNHEY, CDR2 SMNVEV (reference sequence). The DNA of the CDR3 is TGTGCCAGCACCCCTGGCAGGGGCCCCCCAGAGACCCAGTACTTC. Translating gives CASTPGRGPPETQYF.

This chain uses TRBV27 with TRBJ1-5, with D uncertain. Deletions cut 2 bases from V and 4 bases from J, with 12 bases between. CDR3 length: 15 amino acids. Germline values: CDR1 MNHEY, CDR2 SMNVEV (reference sequence). The chain's CDR3 is CASSLGVRGNQPQHF. The DNA of the CDR3 is TGTGCCAGCAGTTTAGGAGTCAGAGGGAATCAGCCCCAGCATTTT.

The chain joins TRBV2 to TRBJ2-4; TRBD1 agrees at 11 bases. V gave up 8 bases and J gave up 7 bases; unmatched junction bases: 1. This CDR3 is 12 amino acids long. Germline CDR1 is SNHLY and CDR2 is FYNNEI. In nucleotides, the CDR3 is TGTGCCAGCGGGGACAGGGGGAACATTCAGTACTTC. Protein sequence: CASGDRGNIQYF.

Only a few counts were recorded for this clone. J is TRBJ2-5 and V is TRBV19; 7 bases line up with TRBD1. The CDR3 loop spans 13 amino acids. V dropped 7 bases and J dropped 3; count of bases not matched to a gene: 5. The V gene's germline CDR1 is LNHDA and CDR2 SQIVND (reference sequence). CDR3 loop: CASTGTEKETQYF. CDR3 DNA: TGTGCCAGTACCGGGACAGAGAAAGAGACCCAGTACTTC.

The chain combines TRBV2 with TRBJ2-2; 9 nucleotides agree with TRBD2. After removal of 6 bases from V and 3 bases from J, the junction contained 5 bases not matched to a gene. The V gene's germline CDR1 is SNHLY and CDR2 FYNNEI. This CDR3 is built from 15 residues. As DNA, the CDR3 is TGTGCCAGCAGGGCGGCTAGCGGGGACACCGGGGAGCTGTTTTTT. Its translation: CASRAASGDTGELFF.

The table lists this clone with a count of one. The chain is built from TRBV25-1 and TRBJ2-5; D possibly corresponds to TRBD1 (6 bases). V lost 7 bases and J 5 bases, leaving 14 bases between the germline ends. Germline V gene data show CDR1 as MGHDK and CDR2 as SYGVNS. The CDR3 has 13 amino acids. This CDR3 reads CASTTGRRETQYF. The CDR3 nucleotides are TGTGCCAGCACTACAGGGCGCAGGGAGACCCAGTACTTC.

The chain employs TRBV25-1 and TRBJ2-5, with 9 positions matching TRBD1. J was trimmed by 4 bases and V by 2 bases; bases with no gene match: 5. Per the germline V gene, CDR1 is MGHDK and CDR2 is SYGVNS. The CDR3 length is 15 residues. Here the CDR3 reads CASSEPGTGRETQYF. The CDR3 DNA is TGTGCCAGCAGTGAACCCGGGACAGGGAGAGAGACCCAGTACTTC.

The rearrangement links TRBV11-3 to TRBJ2-5; TRBD2 matches 11 bases. CDR1 and CDR2 (germline): SGHNT, YENEEA. Germline trimming cut 5 bases from V and 2 bases from J; bases unmatched to any gene: 4. This CDR3 contains 15 residues. This chain's CDR3 is CASSRSSGGQETQYF. The CDR3 DNA reads TGTGCCAGCAGCCGTTCTAGCGGGGGGCAAGAGACCCAGTACTTC.

The chain uses TRBV18 and TRBJ2-7; D is perhaps TRBD1 (5 bases). The V end was cut by 2 bases, the J end by 1 base, with 9 bases between. CDR3 length: 14 amino acids. The V gene's germline CDR1 is KGHSH and CDR2 LQKENI. The CDR3 DNA follows: TGTGCCAGCTCACCAGCGACAGAGTCCTACGAGCAGTACTTC. Its protein product is CASSPATESYEQYF. Together with reference TRBV18 and TRBJ2-7, the CDR3 gives the full variable domain: NAGVMQNPRHLVRRRGQEARLRCSPMKGHSHVYWYRQLPEEGLKFMVYLQKENIIDESGMPKERFSAEFPKEGPSILRIQQVVRGDSAAYFCASSPATESYEQYFGPGTRLTVT.

This clone was detected only once. The chain uses TRBV5-4 and TRBJ2-5, with 11 bases lining up with TRBD1. The V gene end was trimmed by 3 bases and the J gene end by 4 bases; junction bases not matched to a gene: 8. CDR3 length: 16 residues. Germline V lookup: CDR1 SGHNT, CDR2 YYREEE (reference sequence). CDR3 region: CASSSRTGGGGETQYF. The CDR3 DNA is TGTGCCAGCAGCTCAAGGACAGGGGGCGGGGGAGAGACCCAGTACTTC.

The chain is built from TRBV28 and TRBJ2-1; the match to TRBD2 covers 10 bases. Unmatched junction bases numbered 10, after V lost 7 bases and J lost 10 bases. The CDR3 extends over 14 amino acids. Germline V CDR1 and CDR2: MDHEN, SYDVKM. CDR3 nucleotides: TGTGCCAGCATGAGGACTAGCGGCCTTGAGGAGCAGTTCTTC. Its protein is CASMRTSGLEEQFF.

This clone occurred a few times. V usage is TRBV30 and J usage is TRBJ1-1, with 12 bases aligning to TRBD1. Germline lookup yields CDR1 GTSNPN and CDR2 SVGIG (reference sequence). V lost 2 bases and J lost 4; bases outside the gene matches: 8. This CDR3 region has 16 residues. In DNA, the CDR3 is TGTGCCTGGAGTCCTTCCGGGACAGGGGGCTTCACTGAAGCTTTCTTT. It specifies CAWSPSGTGGFTEAFF.

This sequence joins TRBV7-6 and TRBJ2-5; 10 positions match TRBD1. Germline V lookup: CDR1 SGHVS, CDR2 FNYEAQ. CDR3 length: 17 residues. V shed 1 base, J shed 4 bases, and the junction held 9 bases outside the gene matches. CDR3 bases: TGTGCCAGCAGCTTAGTTTGGGGACAGGGGAGTCCAGAGACCCAGTACTTC. Its protein is CASSLVWGQGSPETQYF.

The genes are TRBV5-6 and TRBJ1-2; the D gene is possibly TRBD1 (5 bases). The germline CDR1 and CDR2 sequences are SGHDT and YYEEEE. V lost 4 bases, J lost 2 bases, and 9 bases lay in between. This CDR3 contains 13 residues. The CDR3 loop reads CASSNRWNYGYTF. The CDR3 DNA reads TGTGCCAGCAGCAACAGGTGGAACTATGGCTACACCTTC.

The chain recombines TRBV30 with TRBJ2-2; 7 nucleotides line up with TRBD2. The CDR3 covers 19 residues. The V and J ends lost 0 bases and 1 base, in that order; junction bases with no gene match: 14. Germline CDR1 GTSNPN, CDR2 SVGIG (reference sequence). CDR3 nucleotides: TGTGCCTGGAGTGTCGCCCTTTTAAGCGGGAAACAGAACACCGGGGAGCTGTTTTTT. Protein: CAWSVALLSGKQNTGELFF.

The CDR3: CASSSGIEENIQYF. In DNA, the CDR3 is TGTGCCAGCAGTTCCGGGATAGAGGAAAACATTCAGTACTTC. The chain couples TRBV28 to TRBJ2-4, with D maybe TRBD2 (5 bases). CDR3 length: 14 amino acids. Germline loops: CDR1 MDHEN, CDR2 SYDVKM. Trimming cost V 4 bases and J 5 bases, with 12 bases left between them.

The rearrangement links TRBV7-8 to TRBJ2-3; TRBD1 agrees at 7 bases. The CDR3 covers 11 residues. Germline lookup yields CDR1 SGHVS and CDR2 FQNEAQ. With 4 bases clipped from V and 8 bases from J, the junction kept 0 bases outside the gene matches. The CDR3 sequence: CASSSGGTQYF. The CDR3 bases are TGTGCCAGCAGCTCAGGGGGTACGCAGTATTTT.

The genes are TRBV5-1 and TRBJ1-1; the match to TRBD1 covers 8 bases. V dropped 0 bases and J dropped 4; count of bases not matched to a gene: 14. Germline assignment: CDR1 SGHRS and CDR2 YFSETQ. The CDR3 is 18 residues long. Here the CDR3 reads CASSLVVPAGGSSTEAFF. The CDR3 DNA reads TGCGCCAGCAGCTTGGTGGTTCCCGCAGGGGGCTCGAGCACTGAAGCTTTCTTT.

CDR3 region: CASSLWDRGQNGNTIYF. CDR3 coding DNA: TGCGCCAGCAGCTTGTGGGACAGGGGGCAGAATGGAAACACCATATATTTT. The chain employs TRBV5-1 and TRBJ1-3; 12 nucleotides agree with TRBD1. This CDR3 spans 17 amino acids. J was trimmed by 3 bases and V by 1 base; bases with no gene match: 5. Germline CDR1 reads SGHRS; CDR2 reads YFSETQ.